The 2 T cell receptor beta chains below all came from one sample that was sequenced in a study of shared clonotypes between healthy human individuals. Terminally differentiated effector memory CD45RA+ cells were left out of the naive CD8 fraction, which was CD45RO-negative and positively selected for CCR7. Some clones are missing from TCRdb's copy, which holds only in-frame ones; the method was immunoSEQ multiplex PCR. The sample carries about 580,000 clones, roughly 98% recorded once. Source material: naive CD8+ T cells sorted from blood. These receptor sequences come from a man aged 25-45 years in good health.

V is TRBV29-1 and J is TRBJ1-1, with a tentative D call TRBD1 (5 bases). In germline, CDR1 is SQVTM, CDR2 ANQGSEA. The ends were cut back, 7 bases at V and 0 bases at J, with 12 bases in the middle. There are 13 residues in the CDR3. The CDR3 DNA follows: TGCAGCGGAAGAGACAGCCTGAACACTGAAGCTTTCTTT. It yields the protein CSGRDSLNTEAFF.

J is TRBJ2-1 and V is TRBV14; 10 bases are a match to TRBD2. V dropped 7 bases and J dropped 5; count of bases not matched to a gene: 17. The CDR3 has 18 residues. Germline values: CDR1 SGHDN, CDR2 FVKESK. This chain's CDR3 is CASTRGLAGEFFDNEQFF. CDR3 sequence (DNA): TGTGCCAGCACCAGGGGGCTAGCGGGAGAGTTCTTCGACAATGAGCAGTTCTTC.